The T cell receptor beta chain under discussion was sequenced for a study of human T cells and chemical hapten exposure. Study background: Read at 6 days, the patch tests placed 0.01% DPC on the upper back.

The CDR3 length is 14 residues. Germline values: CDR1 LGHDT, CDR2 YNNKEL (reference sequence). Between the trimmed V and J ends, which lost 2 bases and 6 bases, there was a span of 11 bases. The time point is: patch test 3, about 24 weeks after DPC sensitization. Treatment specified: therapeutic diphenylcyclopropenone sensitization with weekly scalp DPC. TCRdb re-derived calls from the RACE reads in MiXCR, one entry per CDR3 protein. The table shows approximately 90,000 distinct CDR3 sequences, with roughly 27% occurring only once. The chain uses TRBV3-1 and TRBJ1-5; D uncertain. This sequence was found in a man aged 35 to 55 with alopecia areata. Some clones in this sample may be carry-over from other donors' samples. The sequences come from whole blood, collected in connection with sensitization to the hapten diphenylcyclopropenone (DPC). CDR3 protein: CASSQSRGGQPQHF. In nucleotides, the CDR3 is TGTGCCAGCAGCCAATCGCGGGGAGGTCAGCCCCAGCATTTT.